This paragraph covers one TCR beta chain sequence. Its antigen is still unknown. TCRdb reprocessed the RT-PCR reads with MiXCR, giving one entry per CDR3 protein. There are about 780,000 distinct CDR3 sequences in the sample; roughly 18% occur only once, and 11% lies in the top ten. These data come from a study of response to subunit inactivated influenza vaccine. Deletions cut 0 bases from V and 1 base from J, with 8 bases between. The CDR3 contains 16 residues. From germline, CDR1 is SGHRS and CDR2 YFSETQ. General study results and limits: Seasonal influenza vaccination, on each occasion, was suggested by the authors to recruit few new T cells.

This chain connects TRBV5-1 to TRBJ1-6; D not certain. This sequence originates from a man aged 45-65 years who received an inactivated influenza vaccine. The material sequenced was PBMCs from blood, taken about 5 days after vaccination. The CDR3 loop reads CASSLADGSYNSPLHF. As DNA, the CDR3 is TGCGCCAGCAGCTTGGCCGACGGGTCCTATAATTCACCCCTCCACTTT.